The present entry profiles one T cell receptor beta chain with its context. A multiplex PCR was run with 60 Vbeta primers and 13 Jbeta primers. Clones were read by immunoSEQ multiplex PCR, and TCRdb kept only the in-frame ones, dropping some. This table holds about 140,000 clones, about three quarters found once. Looked up from germline, CDR1 is MNHNY and CDR2 is SVGAGI (reference sequence). V was clipped by 7 bases and J by 8 bases; unmatched bases: 10. The CDR3 has 14 residues. This sample stems from a study of cytomegalovirus exposure and HLA in healthy donors. The chain recombines TRBV6-6 with TRBJ2-3; TRBD2 matches at 9 bases. This receptor was taken from a female donor in good health and CMV-seronegative. The sequenced material came from PBMCs. The CDR3 region has the DNA TGTGCCAGCATTCTTAGGACTAGCGCAAGTACGCAGTATTTT. Amino acids: CASILRTSASTQYF.